These 18 T cell receptor beta chains were all obtained from the same sample, sequenced in a study of OX40 agonist ivuxolimab in advanced cancers. Generated by immunoSEQ multiplex PCR, the TCRdb table keeps only in-frame clones and is missing some. The sample has roughly 38,000 clones, around 87% seen once; the top ten hold 35% to 40%. The sample in question was CD4+ or CD8+ T cells sorted from blood, obtained in a trial of the OX40 agonist ivuxolimab. Every receptor here comes from an adult with an advanced solid tumor such as melanoma, head and neck, liver or kidney cancer.

This chain links TRBV14 with TRBJ1-4, with 9 nucleotides matching TRBD1. Germline trimming cut 4 bases from V and 10 bases from J; bases unmatched to any gene: 10. This CDR3 spans 15 amino acids. Germline CDR1 SGHDN, CDR2 FVKESK. CDR3 loop: CASSLTGTGSGKLFF. CDR3 in DNA: TGTGCCAGCAGCCTCACCGGGACAGGGTCTGGAAAACTGTTTTTT.

The rearrangement joins TRBV6-6 to TRBJ2-1; D assignment may be TRBD1 or TRBD2 (5 bases each). The CDR3 covers 13 residues. Per germline, CDR1 MNHNY and CDR2 SVGAGI (reference sequence). The V end was cut by 6 bases, the J end by 7 bases, with 13 bases between. CDR3 amino acids: CASRGRSVNEQFF. The CDR3 nucleotides are TGTGCCAGCAGGGGACGTAGCGTTAATGAGCAGTTCTTC.

The chain joins TRBV25-1 to TRBJ2-5; perhaps TRBD1 as D (5 bases). V was shortened by 7 bases and J by 2 bases, with 14 bases between the two germline ends. The CDR3 is 14 residues long. Germline loops: CDR1 MGHDK, CDR2 SYGVNS. The CDR3 DNA sequence: TGTGCCAGCACCGTGGACACGATACAAGAGACCCAGTACTTC. It codes for CASTVDTIQETQYF.

This sequence joins TRBV29-1 and TRBJ2-5; 13 nucleotides match TRBD2. The J segment lost 2 bases and the V segment lost 6 bases, leaving 6 bases of the junction unmatched. The CDR3 totals 15 residues. The germline V gene has CDR1 SQVTM and CDR2 ANQGSEA. The CDR3: CSVGGLAGDQETQYF. The CDR3 coding sequence is TGCAGCGTGGGCGGACTAGCGGGAGATCAAGAGACCCAGTACTTC. Filled out from reference TRBV29-1 and TRBJ2-5, the complete variable domain reads SAVISQKPSRDICQRGTSLTIQCQVDSQVTMMFWYRQQPGQSLTLIATANQGSEATYESGFVIDKFPISRPNLTFSTLTVSNMSPEDSSIYLCSVGGLAGDQETQYFGPGTRLLVL.

The J gene is TRBJ2-1, the V gene TRBV28; 7 positions match TRBD2. The junction had 8 bases not matched to a gene; V was cut back by 5 bases and J by 4 bases. The CDR3 length is 15 residues. The germline CDR1 and CDR2 sequences are MDHEN and SYDVKM. The CDR3 loop reads CASSPHTSEYNEQFF. The DNA for the CDR3 is TGTGCCAGCAGTCCCCACACTAGCGAGTACAATGAGCAGTTCTTC.

J is TRBJ2-1 and V is TRBV14; D gene uncertain. Germline lookup yields CDR1 SGHDN and CDR2 FVKESK. Trimming left V 1 base short and J 5 bases short, with 9 bases between. The CDR3 sequence is 14 residues long. The CDR3 is CASSQGLFDNEQFF. The CDR3 nucleotides are TGTGCCAGCAGCCAAGGGCTGTTCGACAATGAGCAGTTCTTC.

The chain combines TRBV5-6 with TRBJ2-3, with a possible D match to TRBD2 (6 bases). The CDR3 is 16 residues long. The germline V gene encodes CDR1 SGHDT and CDR2 YYEEEE. Trimming removed 2 bases from V and 3 bases from J, with 16 bases in between. The CDR3 DNA sequence: TGTGCCAGCAGCTTCACGGGGACTCCACCGACAGATACGCAGTATTTT. Amino acid sequence: CASSFTGTPPTDTQYF.

The CDR3 reads CASSLDRLAGVGDQETQYF. The CDR3 DNA is TGTGCCAGCAGCTTAGATCGTCTAGCGGGAGTGGGGGACCAAGAGACCCAGTACTTC. The chain has TRBV11-2 and TRBJ2-5, with 10 bases that match TRBD2. The CDR3 length is 19 residues. Germline V gives CDR1 SGHAT, CDR2 FQNNGV. V gave up 0 bases and J gave up 0 bases; unmatched junction bases: 10.

The chain uses TRBV2 and TRBJ2-5, with D possibly matching TRBD2 (5 bases). Trimming stripped 8 bases from V and 5 bases from J, with 15 bases between. Germline CDR1 and CDR2: SNHLY and FYNNEI. The CDR3 contains 13 residues. CDR3 sequence (DNA): TGTGCCAGCTTGGGCGGGCTCGAGGAGACCCAGTACTTC. It yields the protein CASLGGLEETQYF.

The chain combines TRBV19 with TRBJ2-7, with D possibly matching TRBD2 (6 bases). The CDR3 is 15 residues long. CDR1 and CDR2 from the germline V gene are LNHDA and SQIVND (reference sequence). V dropped 5 bases and J dropped 3 bases, with 17 bases sitting between them. The CDR3 DNA reads TGTGCCAGTAGTGGCGCGGGACGGAGTCTCTACGAGCAGTACTTC. As protein: CASSGAGRSLYEQYF.

V is TRBV7-2 and J is TRBJ2-3; 7 nucleotides align to TRBD2. V shed 4 bases and J 2 bases; nucleotides not matched to a gene: 12. The CDR3 extends over 17 amino acids. CDR1 and CDR2 from the germline V gene are SGHTA and FQGNSA. In DNA form, the CDR3 reads TGTGCCAGCAGCTCTTATCAGCGGGGTAAACACACAGATACGCAGTATTTT. This translates into CASSSYQRGKHTDTQYF.

CDR3 DNA: TGTGCCAGCAGTGAATGGGCTAGCGGGGCATCAGATACGCAGTATTTT. Its protein is CASSEWASGASDTQYF. The rearrangement links TRBV2 to TRBJ2-3; TRBD2 matches 9 bases. Germline V gene lookup returns CDR1 SNHLY and CDR2 FYNNEI. The CDR3 has 16 residues. V lost 2 bases to trimming and J lost 4 bases; unmatched junction nucleotides: 7.

This sequence joins TRBV10-3 and TRBJ1-2; 11 bases map to TRBD1. Looked up from germline, CDR1 is ENHRY and CDR2 is SYGVKD. The V and J ends lost 3 bases and 2 bases, in that order; junction bases with no gene match: 5. There are 16 residues in the CDR3. The DNA of the CDR3 is TGTGCCATCAGTGACCGGGACAGGGGGAAAAACTATGGCTACACCTTC. Protein product: CAISDRDRGKNYGYTF.

The CDR3 is CASTGAGNTIYF. CDR3 DNA sequence: TGTGCCAGCACCGGGGCTGGAAACACCATATATTTT. V is TRBV6-6 and J is TRBJ1-3; D unresolved. Trimming removed 7 bases at V and 2 bases at J, with 6 bases between. The CDR3 runs to 12 residues. Germline V lookup: CDR1 MNHNY, CDR2 SVGAGI (reference sequence).

This sequence joins TRBV7-3 and TRBJ2-3; D remains unclear. The V and J ends lost 0 bases and 4 bases respectively, with 5 bases between them. The CDR3 extends over 13 amino acids. Germline V gene lookup returns CDR1 SGHTA and CDR2 FQGTGA. CDR3: CASSLTLPDTQYF. CDR3 nucleotide sequence: TGTGCCAGCAGCTTAACGCTCCCAGATACGCAGTATTTT.

This clone was detected a few times. The CDR3 loop reads CASSQAQGQGDFF. CDR3 DNA sequence: TGCGCCAGCAGCCAAGCCCAGGGACAGGGTGATTTCTTT. The chain has TRBV4-1 and TRBJ1-1; 9 nucleotides align to TRBD1. V lost 1 base to trimming and J lost 13 bases; unmatched junction nucleotides: 7. Germline values: CDR1 MGHRA, CDR2 YSYEKL. The CDR3 length is 13 residues.

V usage is TRBV13 and J usage is TRBJ1-2; 7 bases are shared with TRBD1. The CDR3 length is 15 residues. The ends lost 6 bases at V and 2 bases at J; junction bases unmatched: 9. The germline CDR1 and CDR2 sequences are PRHDT and FYEKMQ (reference sequence). CDR3 nucleotide sequence: TGTGCCAGCAGATCATACGACAGGGTGAACTATGGCTACACCTTC. Amino acid sequence: CASRSYDRVNYGYTF.

V and J are TRBV5-1 and TRBJ2-5; no clear D gene. V lost 3 bases and J 2 bases, leaving 11 bases between the germline ends. The germline CDR1 and CDR2 sequences are SGHRS and YFSETQ. The CDR3 is 14 residues long. CDR3 loop: CASSWISGQETQYF. The CDR3, as DNA: TGCGCCAGCAGCTGGATAAGTGGGCAAGAGACCCAGTACTTC.